Below are 23 T cell receptor beta chains sequenced from a single sample in a study of T-cell memory formation after mild COVID-19. TCRdb passed the 5' RACE reads through MiXCR, listing each CDR3 protein once. The table includes 210,000 or so distinct CDR3 sequences, 27% detected once. The sequenced sample was PBMCs or a T cell subset sorted from them (not recorded which). The receptors here all came from an adult woman who had mild COVID-19 (a few samples of this study predate the infection). Cell type and time point are not known.

The rearrangement joins TRBV24-1 to TRBJ2-3; 9 bases fit TRBD2. Germline CDR1 reads KGHDR; CDR2 reads SFDVKD. The V gene end was trimmed by 4 bases and the J gene end by 5 bases; junction bases not matched to a gene: 3. CDR3 length equals 14 residues. The CDR3 DNA reads TGTGCCACCAGTGAGTGGACTAGCGAAGATACGCAGTATTTT. It encodes CATSEWTSEDTQYF.

This clonotype was seen a handful of times. The chain is built from TRBV5-1 and TRBJ2-2; tentatively, D is TRBD2 (6 bases). Trimming removed 0 bases from V and 4 bases from J, with 19 bases in between. The CDR3 is made up of 18 amino acids. In germline, CDR1 is SGHRS, CDR2 YFSETQ. The CDR3 sequence is CASSLARGGVRSTGELFF. CDR3 coding DNA: TGCGCCAGCAGCTTGGCCCGCGGAGGGGTAAGGAGCACCGGGGAGCTGTTTTTT. Supplemented by reference TRBV5-1 and TRBJ2-2, the full variable domain reads KAGVTQTPRYLIKTRGQQVTLSCSPISGHRSVSWYQQTPGQGLQFLFEYFSETQRNKGNFPGRFSGRQFSNSRSEMNVSTLELGDSALYLCASSLARGGVRSTGELFFGEGSRLTVL.

This CDR3 reads CASSVGSNSPLHF. The CDR3 DNA reads as TGTGCCAGCAGCGTAGGAAGTAATTCACCCCTCCACTTT. The gene calls are TRBV9 and TRBJ1-6; the D is unclear. The CDR3 is made up of 13 amino acids. Germline CDR1 SGDLS, CDR2 YYNGEE. V was pared by 0 bases and J by 6 bases, with 4 bases between.

The V gene is TRBV7-2, the J gene TRBJ1-5; TRBD1 might be the D (6 bases). The germline V gene encodes CDR1 SGHTA and CDR2 FQGNSA. The ends were cut back, 5 bases at V and 7 bases at J, with 33 bases in the middle. CDR3 length: 20 residues. The CDR3: CASSPRGGGARTLNCQPQHF. Written as DNA, the CDR3 is TGTGCCAGCAGCCCGAGGGGGGGAGGAGCGCGGACCCTGAATTGCCAGCCCCAGCATTTT.

V usage is TRBV24-1 and J usage is TRBJ1-2; 11 bases fit TRBD1. J gave up 6 bases and V 12 bases, and 5 bases lay outside the gene matches. This CDR3 has 12 amino acids. Looked up from germline, CDR1 is KGHDR and CDR2 is SFDVKD. The CDR3 DNA sequence: TGTGCCGCGGGACAGGGGGGCGATGGCTACACCTTC. It encodes CAAGQGGDGYTF.

This clonotype was detected only a few times. The chain joins TRBV7-9 to TRBJ1-6, with a possible D match to TRBD1 (6 bases). This CDR3 is built from 15 residues. From germline, CDR1 is SEHNR and CDR2 FQNEAQ (reference sequence). Trimming cost V 1 base and J 9 bases, with 13 bases left between them. In nucleotides, the CDR3 is TGTGCCAGCAGCTTAGTGATGGGGGCGAGTTCACCCCTCCACTTT. Protein sequence: CASSLVMGASSPLHF.

The V and J genes are TRBV19 and TRBJ2-7; 7 bases line up with TRBD1. CDR3 length: 15 residues. CDR1 is LNHDA and CDR2 is SQIVND in the germline V gene (reference sequence). After removal of 4 bases from V and 3 bases from J, the junction contained 9 bases not matched to a gene. In nucleotides, the CDR3 is TGTGCCAGTAGTACGACCGACGGGACAGTCTACGAGCAGTACTTC. Protein sequence: CASSTTDGTVYEQYF.

The table lists this clonotype with a count of one. V is TRBV10-3 and J is TRBJ2-7, with no clear D. The CDR3 spans 12 residues. The ends were cut back, 3 bases at V and 6 bases at J, with 9 bases in the middle. Germline assignment: CDR1 ENHRY and CDR2 SYGVKD. The CDR3: CAISEGGSEQYF. CDR3 in DNA: TGTGCCATCAGTGAAGGTGGATCCGAGCAGTACTTC.

In this sample, this clonotype turned up many times. This sequence joins TRBV9 and TRBJ2-1; 9 nucleotides align to TRBD1. Trimming at V came to 0 bases and at J to 7 bases, leaving 5 bases not matched to a gene. This CDR3 region has 15 residues. CDR1 and CDR2 (germline): SGDLS, YYNGEE. As DNA, the CDR3 is TGTGCCAGCAGCGTAGATGGACAGGGGAGGAATGAGCAGTTCTTC. This translates into CASSVDGQGRNEQFF.

This clonotype was counted at least ten times. The rearrangement uses TRBV7-8 and TRBJ2-6; 7 nucleotides match TRBD1. CDR1 is SGHVS and CDR2 is FQNEAQ in the germline V gene. The CDR3 has 15 amino acids. The J segment lost 4 bases and the V segment lost 5 bases, leaving 5 bases of the junction unmatched. CDR3 sequence (DNA): TGTGCCAGCAGCCAAGGGGGCGCCGGGGCCAACGTCCTGACTTTC. Its protein is CASSQGGAGANVLTF.

This clonotype appeared a few times. The rearrangement links TRBV19 to TRBJ2-1, with a tentative D call TRBD2 (5 bases). Germline CDR1 LNHDA, CDR2 SQIVND (reference sequence). This CDR3 is 15 amino acids long. V was pared by 2 bases and J by 0 bases, with 8 bases between. CDR3 DNA sequence: TGTGCCAGTAGTATACCGGGGAGCTCCTACAATGAGCAGTTCTTC. Translating gives CASSIPGSSYNEQFF.

The rearrangement uses TRBV18 and TRBJ2-3, with 8 bases identical to TRBD2. Germline CDR1 KGHSH, CDR2 LQKENI. V was pared by 3 bases and J by 2 bases, with 10 bases of the junction left unmatched. CDR3 size: 17 residues. The CDR3 coding sequence is TGTGCCAGCTCACCCGGCGGGAGGATTTCTTACACAGATACGCAGTATTTT. This encodes CASSPGGRISYTDTQYF.

This clonotype occurred once. The chain has TRBV24-1 and TRBJ1-1, with D maybe TRBD1 (6 bases). Germline V CDR1 and CDR2: KGHDR, SFDVKD. V lost 2 bases and J 4 bases, leaving 7 bases between the germline ends. This CDR3 region has 13 residues. The CDR3 DNA reads as TGTGCCACCAGTGATTCAGGGGTCACTGAAGCTTTCTTT. It codes for CATSDSGVTEAFF.

This chain links TRBV7-9 with TRBJ2-5; D call uncertain. V was trimmed by 3 bases and J by 9 bases, leaving 11 bases between them. There are 12 residues in the CDR3. Germline CDR1 is SEHNR and CDR2 is FQNEAQ (reference sequence). The CDR3 loop reads CASSLGSLAQYF. The CDR3 DNA reads as TGTGCCAGCAGCTTGGGAAGTTTGGCCCAGTACTTC.

This chain links TRBV20-1 with TRBJ1-4; D is uncertain. Germline CDR1 reads DFQATT; CDR2 reads SNEGSKA (reference sequence). This CDR3 is built from 14 residues. V was pared by 0 bases and J by 8 bases, with 13 bases between. In DNA, the CDR3 is TGCAGTGCTAGAGACCTTAGATCGAGAGAAAAACTGTTTTTT. It yields the protein CSARDLRSREKLFF.

This clonotype was observed a handful of times. CDR3 protein: CASSKKGQGQGYNEQFF. CDR3 coding DNA: TGTGCCAGCAGCAAAAAAGGGCAAGGACAGGGGTACAATGAGCAGTTCTTC. This sequence joins TRBV21-1 and TRBJ2-1; TRBD1, the table's D call, was not compared with the DNA. TRBV21-1 is shown as a pseudogene. The CDR3 sequence is 17 residues long.

This clonotype turned up a few times. This rearrangement joins TRBV3-1 to TRBJ1-1; 10 nucleotides align to TRBD1. The CDR3 is 17 amino acids. Per the germline V gene, CDR1 is LGHDT and CDR2 is YNNKEL (reference sequence). The V segment lost 4 bases and the J segment 5 bases; nucleotides outside the gene matches: 13. The CDR3 DNA reads as TGTGCCAGCAGCCCTACGGGACAGGGGAAGAGGAGGACTGAAGCTTTCTTT. It yields the protein CASSPTGQGKRRTEAFF. Complete variable domain (other parts from reference TRBV3-1 and TRBJ1-1): DTAVSQTPKYLVTQMGNDKSIKCEQNLGHDTMYWYKQDSKKFLKIMFSYNNKELIINETVPNRFSPKSPDKAHLNLHINSLELGDSAVYFCASSPTGQGKRRTEAFFGQGTRLTVV.

The rearrangement links TRBV29-1 to TRBJ2-1, with TRBD1 matching over 7 bases. With 7 bases clipped from V and 9 bases from J, the junction kept 6 bases outside the gene matches. Germline CDR1 reads SQVTM; CDR2 reads ANQGSEA. The CDR3 has 11 residues. CDR3 sequence reads: CSADRAGEQFF. The CDR3 nucleotides are TGCAGCGCAGACAGGGCGGGTGAGCAGTTCTTC.

In its sample, this clonotype was seen once. CDR3 loop: CASSPILAGDNTQYF. CDR3 bases: TGTGCCAGCTCACCCATCCTAGCGGGAGATAATACGCAGTATTTT. The chain links TRBV18 to TRBJ2-3; TRBD2 matches 10 bases. Germline loops: CDR1 KGHSH, CDR2 LQKENI. The CDR3 totals 15 residues. Losses at the gene ends were 3 bases for V and 7 bases for J; bases not matched to a gene: 7.

This clonotype was counted a few times. The rearrangement uses TRBV7-8 and TRBJ2-1; possible D gene TRBD1, 6 bases. The germline V and J ends were trimmed by 0 bases and 5 bases, with 14 bases remaining between them. Per germline, CDR1 SGHVS and CDR2 FQNEAQ. The CDR3 has 16 residues. The CDR3 sequence is CASSLALGAWDNEQFF. The CDR3 DNA follows: TGTGCCAGCAGCTTAGCGCTGGGGGCGTGGGACAATGAGCAGTTCTTC.

The chain recombines TRBV12-3 or TRBV12-4 with TRBJ1-5; D may be TRBD1 (5 bases). The CDR3 is made up of 15 amino acids. Trimming stripped 5 bases from V and 5 bases from J, with 16 bases between. The CDR3: CASSVSRDLYQPQHF. CDR3 DNA sequence: TGTGCCAGCAGTGTATCCCGGGACCTTTATCAGCCCCAGCATTTT.

This clonotype came up a few times. CDR3 nucleotides: TGTGCCAGCAGACTCGACTCGGGACAGGGCGGACAGCCCCAGCATTTT. Protein product: CASRLDSGQGGQPQHF. The chain couples TRBV6-2 or TRBV6-3 to TRBJ1-5, with TRBD1 identical over 9 bases. Germline CDR1 and CDR2: MNHEY and SVGEGT. The V and J ends lost 6 bases and 7 bases, in that order; junction bases with no gene match: 13. The CDR3 contains 16 residues.

V usage is TRBV5-4 and J usage is TRBJ2-2; 8 bases map to TRBD1. This CDR3 has 16 residues. V was clipped by 0 bases and J by 6 bases; unmatched bases: 7. In germline, CDR1 is SGHNT, CDR2 YYREEE (reference sequence). DNA of the CDR3: TGTGCCAGCAGCTTGGGGACAGGGATGTGTTCCGGGGAGCTGTTTTTT. The encoded protein is CASSLGTGMCSGELFF.